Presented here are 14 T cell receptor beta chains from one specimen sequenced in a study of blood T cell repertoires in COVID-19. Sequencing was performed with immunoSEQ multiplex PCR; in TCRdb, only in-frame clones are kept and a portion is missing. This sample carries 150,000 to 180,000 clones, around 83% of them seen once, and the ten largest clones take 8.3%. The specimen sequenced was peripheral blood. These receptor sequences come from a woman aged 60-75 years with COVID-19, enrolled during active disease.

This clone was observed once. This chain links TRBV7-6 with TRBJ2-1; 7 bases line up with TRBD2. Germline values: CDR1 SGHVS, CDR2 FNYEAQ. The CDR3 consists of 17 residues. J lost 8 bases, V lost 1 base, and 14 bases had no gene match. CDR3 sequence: CASSLGGLAAFGDEQFF. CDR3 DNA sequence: TGTGCCAGCAGCTTAGGCGGCCTAGCGGCCTTTGGGGATGAGCAGTTCTTC.

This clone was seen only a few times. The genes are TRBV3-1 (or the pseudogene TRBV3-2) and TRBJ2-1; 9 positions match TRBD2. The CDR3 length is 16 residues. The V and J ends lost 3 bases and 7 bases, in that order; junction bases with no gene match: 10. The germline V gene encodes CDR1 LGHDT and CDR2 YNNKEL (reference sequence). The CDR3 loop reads CASSHMGGRAWNEQFF. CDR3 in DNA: TGTGCCAGCAGCCATATGGGCGGGAGGGCGTGGAATGAGCAGTTCTTC.

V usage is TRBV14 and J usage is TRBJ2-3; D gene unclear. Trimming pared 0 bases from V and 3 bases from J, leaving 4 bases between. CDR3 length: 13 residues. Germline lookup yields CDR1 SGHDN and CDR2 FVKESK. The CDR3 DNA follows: TGTGCCAGCAGCCAAGATTTAACAGATACGCAGTATTTT. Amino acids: CASSQDLTDTQYF.

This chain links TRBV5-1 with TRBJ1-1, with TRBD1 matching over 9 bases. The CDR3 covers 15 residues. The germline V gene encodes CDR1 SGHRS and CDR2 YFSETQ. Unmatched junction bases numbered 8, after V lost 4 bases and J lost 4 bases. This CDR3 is CASSDRGKSITEAFF. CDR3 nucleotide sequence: TGCGCCAGCAGCGACAGGGGGAAATCGATCACTGAAGCTTTCTTT.

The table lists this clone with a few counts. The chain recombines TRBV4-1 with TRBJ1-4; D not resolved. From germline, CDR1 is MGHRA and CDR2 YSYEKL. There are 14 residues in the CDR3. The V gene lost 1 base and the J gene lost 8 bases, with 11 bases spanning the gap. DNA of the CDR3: TGCGCCAGCAGCCAAGTAGAAGGGAGCGAAAAACTGTTTTTT. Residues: CASSQVEGSEKLFF.

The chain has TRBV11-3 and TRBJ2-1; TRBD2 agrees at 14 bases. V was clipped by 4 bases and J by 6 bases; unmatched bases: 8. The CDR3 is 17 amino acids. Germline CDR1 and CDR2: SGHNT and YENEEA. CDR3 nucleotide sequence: TGTGCCAGCAGCTCCGGGACTAGCGGGAGAAGGGTCAATGAGCAGTTCTTC. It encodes CASSSGTSGRRVNEQFF.

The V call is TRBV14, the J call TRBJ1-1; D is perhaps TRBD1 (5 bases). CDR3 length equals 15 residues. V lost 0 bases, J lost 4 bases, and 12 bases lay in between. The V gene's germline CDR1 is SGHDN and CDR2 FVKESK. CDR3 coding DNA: TGTGCCAGCAGCCAAGATCGGGGGGGAGGCACTGAAGCTTTCTTT. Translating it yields CASSQDRGGGTEAFF.

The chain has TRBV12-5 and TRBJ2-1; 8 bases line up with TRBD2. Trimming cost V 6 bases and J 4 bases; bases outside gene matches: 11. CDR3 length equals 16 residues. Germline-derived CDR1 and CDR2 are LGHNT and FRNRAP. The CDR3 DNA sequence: TGTGCTAGTGGATCCCCCCTAGCGGGCATATACAATGAGCAGTTCTTC. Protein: CASGSPLAGIYNEQFF.

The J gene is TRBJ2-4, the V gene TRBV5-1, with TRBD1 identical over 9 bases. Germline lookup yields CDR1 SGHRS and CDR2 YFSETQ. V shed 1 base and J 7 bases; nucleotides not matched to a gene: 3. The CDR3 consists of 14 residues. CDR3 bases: TGCGCCAGCAGCTTGATTGGACAGGGGAACATTCAGTACTTC. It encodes CASSLIGQGNIQYF.

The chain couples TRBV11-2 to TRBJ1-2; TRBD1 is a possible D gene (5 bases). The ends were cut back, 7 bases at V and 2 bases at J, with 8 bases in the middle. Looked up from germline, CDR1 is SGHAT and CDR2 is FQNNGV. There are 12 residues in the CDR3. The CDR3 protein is CASTRQNYGYTF. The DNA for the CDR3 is TGTGCCAGCACGAGACAGAACTATGGCTACACCTTC.

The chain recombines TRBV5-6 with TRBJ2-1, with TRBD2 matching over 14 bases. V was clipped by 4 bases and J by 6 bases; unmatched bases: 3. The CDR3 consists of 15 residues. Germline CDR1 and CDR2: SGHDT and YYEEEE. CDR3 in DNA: TGTGCCAGCAGCGCGGGACTAGCGGGGGTCAATGAGCAGTTCTTC. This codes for CASSAGLAGVNEQFF. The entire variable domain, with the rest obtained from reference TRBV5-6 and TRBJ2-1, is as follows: DAGVTQSPTHLIKTRGQQVTLRCSPKSGHDTVSWYQQALGQGPQFIFQYYEEEERQRGNFPDRFSGHQFPNYSSELNVNALLLGDSALYLCASSAGLAGVNEQFFGPGTRLTVL.

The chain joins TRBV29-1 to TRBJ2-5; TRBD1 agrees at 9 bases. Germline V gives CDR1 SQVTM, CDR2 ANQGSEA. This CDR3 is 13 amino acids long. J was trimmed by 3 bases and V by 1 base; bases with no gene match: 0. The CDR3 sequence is CSVEGTGEETQYF. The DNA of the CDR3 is TGCAGCGTTGAAGGGACAGGGGAAGAGACCCAGTACTTC.

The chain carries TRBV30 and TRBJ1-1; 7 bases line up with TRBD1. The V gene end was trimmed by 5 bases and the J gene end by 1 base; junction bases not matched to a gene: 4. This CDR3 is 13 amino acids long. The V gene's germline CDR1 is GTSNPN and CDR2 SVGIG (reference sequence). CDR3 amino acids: CAWRRDRNTEAFF. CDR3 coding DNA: TGTGCCTGGCGCCGGGACAGGAACACTGAAGCTTTCTTT.

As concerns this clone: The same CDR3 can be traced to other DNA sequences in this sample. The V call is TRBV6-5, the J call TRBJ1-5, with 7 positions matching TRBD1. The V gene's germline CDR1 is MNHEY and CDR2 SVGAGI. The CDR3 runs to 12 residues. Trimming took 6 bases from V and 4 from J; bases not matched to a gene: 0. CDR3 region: CASRTGNQPQHF. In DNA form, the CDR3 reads TGTGCCAGCAGGACAGGGAATCAGCCCCAGCATTTT.